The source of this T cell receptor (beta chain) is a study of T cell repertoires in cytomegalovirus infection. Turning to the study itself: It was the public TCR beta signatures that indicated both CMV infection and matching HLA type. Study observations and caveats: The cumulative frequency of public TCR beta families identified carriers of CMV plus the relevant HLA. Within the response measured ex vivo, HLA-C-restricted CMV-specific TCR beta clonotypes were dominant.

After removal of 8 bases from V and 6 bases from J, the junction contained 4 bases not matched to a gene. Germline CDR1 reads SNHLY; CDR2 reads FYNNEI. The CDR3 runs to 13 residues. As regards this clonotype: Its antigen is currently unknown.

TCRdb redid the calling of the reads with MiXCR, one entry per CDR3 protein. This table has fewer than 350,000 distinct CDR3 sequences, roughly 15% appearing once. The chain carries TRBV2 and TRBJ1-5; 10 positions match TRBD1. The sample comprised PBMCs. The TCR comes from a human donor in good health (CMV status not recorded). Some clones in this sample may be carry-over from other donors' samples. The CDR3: CASSTGGVQPQHF. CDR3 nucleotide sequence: TGTGCCAGCTCGACAGGGGGCGTTCAGCCCCAGCATTTT.